Listed here is a single TCR beta chain. Looked up from germline, CDR1 is SGHRS and CDR2 is YFSETQ. V lost 2 bases and J lost 5, with 7 bases in between. The CDR3 length is 12 residues. Clones were read by immunoSEQ multiplex PCR, and TCRdb kept only the in-frame ones, dropping some. The sample has over 100,000 clones; about 91% are singletons. The data stem from a study of control samples from healthy donors and cancer patients. Sequences were obtained from blood. The receptor comes from a middle-aged man in good health. The chain has TRBV5-1 and TRBJ1-2; perhaps TRBD1 as D (6 bases). CDR3 sequence: CASSLQGYGYTF. The CDR3 DNA follows: TGCGCCAGCAGCTTACAGGGATATGGCTACACCTTC. The full variable domain, completed using reference TRBV5-1 and TRBJ1-2, is KAGVTQTPRYLIKTRGQQVTLSCSPISGHRSVSWYQQTPGQGLQFLFEYFSETQRNKGNFPGRFSGRQFSNSRSEMNVSTLELGDSALYLCASSLQGYGYTFGSGTRLTVV.